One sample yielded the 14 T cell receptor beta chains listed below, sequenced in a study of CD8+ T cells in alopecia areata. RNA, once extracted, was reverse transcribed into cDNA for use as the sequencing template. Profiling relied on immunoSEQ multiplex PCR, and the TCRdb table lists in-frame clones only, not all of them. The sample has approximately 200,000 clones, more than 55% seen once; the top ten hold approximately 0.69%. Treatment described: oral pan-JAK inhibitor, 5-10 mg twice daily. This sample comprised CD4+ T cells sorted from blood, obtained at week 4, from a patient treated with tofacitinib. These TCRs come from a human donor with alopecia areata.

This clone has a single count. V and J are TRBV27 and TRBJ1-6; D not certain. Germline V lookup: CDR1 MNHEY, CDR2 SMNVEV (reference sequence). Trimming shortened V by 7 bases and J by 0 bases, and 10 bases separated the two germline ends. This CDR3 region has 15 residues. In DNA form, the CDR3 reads TGTGCCAGCACCTTGGAGAGCTCCTATAATTCACCCCTCCACTTT. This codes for CASTLESSYNSPLHF.

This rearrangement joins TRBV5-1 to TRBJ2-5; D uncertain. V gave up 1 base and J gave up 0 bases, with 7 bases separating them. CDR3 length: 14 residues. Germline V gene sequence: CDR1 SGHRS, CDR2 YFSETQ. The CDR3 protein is CASSLWVYQETQYF. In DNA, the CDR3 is TGCGCCAGCAGCTTGTGGGTATACCAAGAGACCCAGTACTTC.

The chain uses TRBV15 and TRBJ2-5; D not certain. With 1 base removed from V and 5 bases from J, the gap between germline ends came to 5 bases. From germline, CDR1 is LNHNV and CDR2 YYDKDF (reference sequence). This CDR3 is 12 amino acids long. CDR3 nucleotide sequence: TGTGCCACCAGCAGAGGAACGGAGACCCAGTACTTC. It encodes CATSRGTETQYF.

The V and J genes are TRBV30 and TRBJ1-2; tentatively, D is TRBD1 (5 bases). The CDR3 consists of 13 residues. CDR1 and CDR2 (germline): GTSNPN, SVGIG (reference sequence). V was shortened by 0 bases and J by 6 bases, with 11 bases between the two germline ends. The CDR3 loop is CAWSVNGGNGYTF. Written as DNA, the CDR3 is TGTGCCTGGAGTGTAAATGGGGGGAATGGCTACACCTTC. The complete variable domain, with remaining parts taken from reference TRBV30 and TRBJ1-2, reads SQTIHQWPATLVQPVGSPLSLECTVEGTSNPNLYWYRQAAGRGLQLLFYSVGIGQISSEVPQNLSASRPQDRQFILSSKKLLLSDSGFYLCAWSVNGGNGYTFGSGTRLTVV.

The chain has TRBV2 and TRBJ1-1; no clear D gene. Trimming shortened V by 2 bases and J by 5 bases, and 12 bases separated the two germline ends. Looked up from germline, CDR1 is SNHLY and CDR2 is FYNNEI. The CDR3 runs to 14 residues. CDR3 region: CASSERARDTEAFF. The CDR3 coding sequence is TGTGCCAGCAGTGAAAGGGCGCGTGATACTGAAGCTTTCTTT.

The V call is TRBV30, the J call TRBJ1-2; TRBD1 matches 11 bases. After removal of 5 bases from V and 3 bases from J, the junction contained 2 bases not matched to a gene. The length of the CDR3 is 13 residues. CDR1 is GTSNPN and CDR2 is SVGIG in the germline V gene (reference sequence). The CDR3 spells CAWGQGADYGYTF. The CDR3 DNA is TGTGCCTGGGGACAGGGGGCCGACTATGGCTACACCTTC.

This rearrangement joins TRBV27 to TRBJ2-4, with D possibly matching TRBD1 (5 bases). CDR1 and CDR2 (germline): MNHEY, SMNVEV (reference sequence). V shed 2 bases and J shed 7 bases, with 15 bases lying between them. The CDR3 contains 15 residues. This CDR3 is CASSLRGQGRNIQYF. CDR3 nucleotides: TGTGCCAGCAGTTTACGCGGCCAGGGTAGGAACATTCAGTACTTC.

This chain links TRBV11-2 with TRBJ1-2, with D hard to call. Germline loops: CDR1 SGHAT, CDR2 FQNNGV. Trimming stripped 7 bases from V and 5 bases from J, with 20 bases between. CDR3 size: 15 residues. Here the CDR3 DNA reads TGTGCCAGCACCGAGAGTGCGGCTAGGTATTATGGCTACACCTTC. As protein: CASTESAARYYGYTF.

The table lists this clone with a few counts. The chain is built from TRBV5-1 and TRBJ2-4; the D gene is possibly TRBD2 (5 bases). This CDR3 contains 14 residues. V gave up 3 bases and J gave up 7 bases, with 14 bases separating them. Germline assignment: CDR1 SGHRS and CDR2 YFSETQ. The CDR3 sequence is CASSWETLGNIQYF. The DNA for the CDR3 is TGCGCCAGCAGCTGGGAGACGCTGGGGAACATTCAGTACTTC.

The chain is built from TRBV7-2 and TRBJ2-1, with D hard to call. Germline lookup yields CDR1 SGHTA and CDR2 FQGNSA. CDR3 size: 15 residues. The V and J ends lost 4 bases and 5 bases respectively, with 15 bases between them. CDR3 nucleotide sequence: TGTGCCAGCAGCTCCAGAGGATCGGTGCACAATGAGCAGTTCTTC. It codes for CASSSRGSVHNEQFF. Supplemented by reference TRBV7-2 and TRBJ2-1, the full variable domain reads GAGVSQSPSNKVTEKGKDVELRCDPISGHTALYWYRQSLGQGLEFLIYFQGNSAPDKSGLPSDRFSAERTGGSVSTLTIQRTQQEDSAVYLCASSSRGSVHNEQFFGPGTRLTVL.

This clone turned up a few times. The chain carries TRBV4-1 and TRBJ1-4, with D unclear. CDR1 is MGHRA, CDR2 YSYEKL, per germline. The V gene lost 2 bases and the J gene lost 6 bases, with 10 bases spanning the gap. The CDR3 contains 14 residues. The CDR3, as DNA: TGCGCCAGCAGCCAACCAGTGGAGGATGAAAAACTGTTTTTT. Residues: CASSQPVEDEKLFF.

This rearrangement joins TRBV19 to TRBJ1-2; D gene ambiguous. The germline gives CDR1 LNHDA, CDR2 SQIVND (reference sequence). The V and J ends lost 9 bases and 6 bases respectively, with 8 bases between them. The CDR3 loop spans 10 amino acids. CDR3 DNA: TGTGCCAGCGAAGGCGATGGCTACACCTTC. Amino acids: CASEGDGYTF.

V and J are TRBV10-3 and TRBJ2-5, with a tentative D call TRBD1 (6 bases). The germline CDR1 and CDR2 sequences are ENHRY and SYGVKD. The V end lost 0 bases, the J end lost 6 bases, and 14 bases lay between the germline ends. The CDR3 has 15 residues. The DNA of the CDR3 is TGTGCCATCAGTGAGTCGACAGGCCCTAGACAGACCCAGTACTTC. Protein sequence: CAISESTGPRQTQYF.

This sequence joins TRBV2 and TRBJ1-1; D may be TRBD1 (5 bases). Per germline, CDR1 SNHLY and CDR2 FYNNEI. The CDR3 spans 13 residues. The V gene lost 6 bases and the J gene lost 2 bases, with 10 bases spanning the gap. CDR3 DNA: TGTGCCAGCAGAGGTGACAGTAACACTGAAGCTTTCTTT. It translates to CASRGDSNTEAFF.